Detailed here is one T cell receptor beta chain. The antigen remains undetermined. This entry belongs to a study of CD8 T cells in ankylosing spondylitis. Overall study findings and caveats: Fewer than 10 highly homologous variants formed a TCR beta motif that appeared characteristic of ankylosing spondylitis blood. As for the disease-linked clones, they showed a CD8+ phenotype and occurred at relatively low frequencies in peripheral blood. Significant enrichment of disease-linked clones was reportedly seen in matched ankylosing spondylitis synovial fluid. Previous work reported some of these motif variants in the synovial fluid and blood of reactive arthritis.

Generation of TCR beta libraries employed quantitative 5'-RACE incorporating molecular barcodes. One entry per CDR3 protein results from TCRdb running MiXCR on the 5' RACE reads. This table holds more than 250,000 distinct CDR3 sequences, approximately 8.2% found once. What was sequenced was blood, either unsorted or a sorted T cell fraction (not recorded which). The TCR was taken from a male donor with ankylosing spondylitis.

This chain's CDR3 is CASSLDITRVAEPTHTGELFF. The DNA of the CDR3 is TGTGCCAGCAGCTTAGACATCACCCGGGTCGCAGAGCCCACACACACCGGGGAGCTGTTTTTT. This chain uses TRBV11-1 with TRBJ2-2, with D unresolved. Germline V gives CDR1 SGHAT, CDR2 FQDESV (reference sequence). The CDR3 is 21 residues long. V shed 1 base and J shed 3 bases, with 27 bases lying between them. The full variable domain, rest sourced from reference TRBV11-1 and TRBJ2-2, is EAEVAQSPRYKITEKSQAVAFWCDPISGHATLYWYRQILGQGPELLVQFQDESVVDDSQLPKDRFSAERLKGVDSTLKIQPAELGDSAMYLCASSLDITRVAEPTHTGELFFGEGSRLTVL.